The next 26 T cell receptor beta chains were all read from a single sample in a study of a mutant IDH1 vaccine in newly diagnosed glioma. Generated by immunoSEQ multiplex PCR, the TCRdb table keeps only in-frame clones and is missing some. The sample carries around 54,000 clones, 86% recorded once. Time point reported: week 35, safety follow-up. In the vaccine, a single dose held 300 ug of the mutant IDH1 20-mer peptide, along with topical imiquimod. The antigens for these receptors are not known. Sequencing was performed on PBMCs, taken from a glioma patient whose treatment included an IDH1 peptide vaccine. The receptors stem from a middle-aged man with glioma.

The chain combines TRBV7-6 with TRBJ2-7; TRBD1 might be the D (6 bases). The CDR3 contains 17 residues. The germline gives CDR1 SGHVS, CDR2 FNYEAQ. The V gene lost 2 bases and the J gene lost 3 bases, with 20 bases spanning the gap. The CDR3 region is CASSLPPVGGTIYEQYF. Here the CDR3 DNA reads TGTGCCAGCAGCTTACCGCCCGTAGGGGGAACGATCTACGAGCAGTACTTC.

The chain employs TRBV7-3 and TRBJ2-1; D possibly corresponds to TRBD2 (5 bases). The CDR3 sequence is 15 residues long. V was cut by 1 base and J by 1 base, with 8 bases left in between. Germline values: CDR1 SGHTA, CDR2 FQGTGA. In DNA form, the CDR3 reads TGTGCCAGCAGCTTAAGCGGGCATTCCTACAATGAGCAGTTCTTC. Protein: CASSLSGHSYNEQFF.

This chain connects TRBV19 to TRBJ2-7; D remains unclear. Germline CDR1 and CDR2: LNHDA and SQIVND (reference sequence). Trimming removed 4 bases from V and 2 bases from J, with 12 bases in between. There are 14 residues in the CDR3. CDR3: CASSTSLNTYEQYF. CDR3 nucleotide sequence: TGTGCCAGTAGTACCTCGCTTAACACCTACGAGCAGTACTTC.

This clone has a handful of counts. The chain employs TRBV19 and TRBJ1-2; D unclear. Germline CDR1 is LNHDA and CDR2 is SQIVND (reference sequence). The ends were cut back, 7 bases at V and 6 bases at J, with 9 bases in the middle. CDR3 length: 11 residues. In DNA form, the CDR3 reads TGTGCCAGTAAGAACAGCGATGGCTACACCTTC. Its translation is CASKNSDGYTF. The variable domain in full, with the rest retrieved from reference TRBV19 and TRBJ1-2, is DGGITQSPKYLFRKEGQNVTLSCEQNLNHDAMYWYRQDPGQGLRLIYYSQIVNDFQKGDIAEGYSVSREKKESFPLTVTSAQKNPTAFYLCASKNSDGYTFGSGTRLTVV.

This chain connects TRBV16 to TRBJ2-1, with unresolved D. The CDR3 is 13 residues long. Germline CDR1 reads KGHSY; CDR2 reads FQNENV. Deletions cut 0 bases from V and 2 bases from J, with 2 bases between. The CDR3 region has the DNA TGTGCCAGCAGCCAATCAACCTACAATGAGCAGTTCTTC. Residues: CASSQSTYNEQFF.

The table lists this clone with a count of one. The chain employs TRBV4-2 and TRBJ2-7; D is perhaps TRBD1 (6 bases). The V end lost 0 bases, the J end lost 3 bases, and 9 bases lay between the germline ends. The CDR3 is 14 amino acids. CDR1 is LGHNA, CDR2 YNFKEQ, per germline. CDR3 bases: TGTGCCAGCAGCCAAGACAGGGGTCGCTACGAGCAGTACTTC. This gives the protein CASSQDRGRYEQYF.

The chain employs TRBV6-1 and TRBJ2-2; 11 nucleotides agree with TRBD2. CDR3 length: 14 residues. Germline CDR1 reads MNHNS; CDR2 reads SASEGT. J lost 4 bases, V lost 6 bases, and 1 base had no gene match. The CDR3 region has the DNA TGTGCCAGCAGGGGACTAGCGGTCACCGGGGAGCTGTTTTTT. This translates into CASRGLAVTGELFF.

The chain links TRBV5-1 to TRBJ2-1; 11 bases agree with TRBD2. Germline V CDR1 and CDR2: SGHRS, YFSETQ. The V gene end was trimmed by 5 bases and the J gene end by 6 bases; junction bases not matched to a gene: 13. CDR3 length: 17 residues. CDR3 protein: CASSYLPGTSGPNEQFF. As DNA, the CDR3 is TGCGCCAGCAGTTATCTACCCGGGACTAGCGGACCCAATGAGCAGTTCTTC. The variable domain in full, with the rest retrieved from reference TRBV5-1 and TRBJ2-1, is KAGVTQTPRYLIKTRGQQVTLSCSPISGHRSVSWYQQTPGQGLQFLFEYFSETQRNKGNFPGRFSGRQFSNSRSEMNVSTLELGDSALYLCASSYLPGTSGPNEQFFGPGTRLTVL.

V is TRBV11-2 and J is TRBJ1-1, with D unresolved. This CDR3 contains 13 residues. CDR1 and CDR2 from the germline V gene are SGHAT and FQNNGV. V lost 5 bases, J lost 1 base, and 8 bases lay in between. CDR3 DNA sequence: TGTGCCAGCAGCCCTCAGTGGAACACTGAAGCTTTCTTT. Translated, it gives CASSPQWNTEAFF.

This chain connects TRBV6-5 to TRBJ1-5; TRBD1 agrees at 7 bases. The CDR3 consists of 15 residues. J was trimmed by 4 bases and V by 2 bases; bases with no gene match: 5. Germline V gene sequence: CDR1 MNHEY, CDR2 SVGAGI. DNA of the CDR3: TGTGCCAGCAGTTACGGGGACAGTCCGAATCAGCCCCAGCATTTT. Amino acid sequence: CASSYGDSPNQPQHF.

The CDR3 spells CASSSFGGTQYF. The DNA for the CDR3 is TGTGCCAGCAGTTCGTTCGGCGGAACCCAGTACTTC. The chain combines TRBV7-2 with TRBJ2-5, with D hard to call. The CDR3 runs to 12 residues. Germline V gene data show CDR1 as SGHTA and CDR2 as FQGNSA. The ends were cut back, 6 bases at V and 8 bases at J, with 13 bases in the middle.

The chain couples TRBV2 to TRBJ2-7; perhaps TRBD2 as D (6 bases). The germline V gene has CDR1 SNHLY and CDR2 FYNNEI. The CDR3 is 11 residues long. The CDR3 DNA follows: TGTGTCGGGGCCGGGGGCTACGAGCAGTACTTC. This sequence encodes CVGAGGYEQYF.

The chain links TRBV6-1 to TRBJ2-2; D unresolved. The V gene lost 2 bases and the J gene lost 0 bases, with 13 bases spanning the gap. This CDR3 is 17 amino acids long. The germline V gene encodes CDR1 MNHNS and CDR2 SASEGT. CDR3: CASSESPARTNTGELFF. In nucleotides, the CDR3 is TGTGCCAGCAGTGAATCCCCCGCGCGGACGAACACCGGGGAGCTGTTTTTT.

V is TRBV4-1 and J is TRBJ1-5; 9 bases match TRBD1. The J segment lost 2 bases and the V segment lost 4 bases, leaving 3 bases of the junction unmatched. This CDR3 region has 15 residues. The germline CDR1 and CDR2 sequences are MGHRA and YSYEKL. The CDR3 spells CASSPGQGRNQPQHF. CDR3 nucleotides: TGCGCCAGCAGCCCAGGACAGGGGCGCAATCAGCCCCAGCATTTT.

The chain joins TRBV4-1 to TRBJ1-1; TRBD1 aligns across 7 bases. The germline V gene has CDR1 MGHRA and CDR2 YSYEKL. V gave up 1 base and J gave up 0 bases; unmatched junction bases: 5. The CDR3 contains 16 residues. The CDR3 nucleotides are TGCGCCAGCAGCCAAGGACAGGGCAGAATGAACACTGAAGCTTTCTTT. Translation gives CASSQGQGRMNTEAFF.

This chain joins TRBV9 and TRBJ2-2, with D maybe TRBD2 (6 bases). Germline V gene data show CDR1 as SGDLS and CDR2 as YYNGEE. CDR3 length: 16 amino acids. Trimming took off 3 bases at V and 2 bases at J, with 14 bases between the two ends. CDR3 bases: TGTGCCAGCAGCGCCCTAGCGTCCCCAAACACCGGGGAGCTGTTTTTT. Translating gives CASSALASPNTGELFF.

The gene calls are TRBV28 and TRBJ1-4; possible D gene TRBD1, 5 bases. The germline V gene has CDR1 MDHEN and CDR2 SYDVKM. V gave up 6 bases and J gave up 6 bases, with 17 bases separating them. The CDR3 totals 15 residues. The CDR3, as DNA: TGTGCCAGCAGCTTCTGGGGCGGTGGGGATGAAAAACTGTTTTTT. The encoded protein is CASSFWGGGDEKLFF.

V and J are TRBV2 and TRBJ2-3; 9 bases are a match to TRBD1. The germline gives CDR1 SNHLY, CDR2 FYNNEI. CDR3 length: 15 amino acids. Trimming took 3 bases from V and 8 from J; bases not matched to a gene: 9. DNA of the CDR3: TGTGCCAGCAGTGACACAGGGGGCGCTGGGGGTACGCAGTATTTT. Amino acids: CASSDTGGAGGTQYF.

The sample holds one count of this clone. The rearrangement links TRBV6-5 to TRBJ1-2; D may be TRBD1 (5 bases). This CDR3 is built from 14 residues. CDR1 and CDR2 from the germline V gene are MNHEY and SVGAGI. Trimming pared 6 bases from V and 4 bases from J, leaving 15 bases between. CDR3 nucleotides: TGTGCCAGCAGCGGATACGACAGCACCTATGGCTACACCTTC. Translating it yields CASSGYDSTYGYTF.

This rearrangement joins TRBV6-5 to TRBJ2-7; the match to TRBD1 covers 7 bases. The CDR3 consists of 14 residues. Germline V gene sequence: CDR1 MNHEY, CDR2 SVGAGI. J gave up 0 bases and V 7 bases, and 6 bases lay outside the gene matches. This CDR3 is CASNGQANSYEQYF. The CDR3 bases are TGTGCCAGCAACGGACAGGCAAACTCCTACGAGCAGTACTTC.

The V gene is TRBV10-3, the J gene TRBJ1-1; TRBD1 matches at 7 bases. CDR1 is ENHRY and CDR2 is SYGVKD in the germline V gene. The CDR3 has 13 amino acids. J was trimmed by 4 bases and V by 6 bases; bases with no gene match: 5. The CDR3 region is CAIRQGLSTEAFF. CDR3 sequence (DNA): TGTGCCATCAGACAGGGGCTGAGCACTGAAGCTTTCTTT.

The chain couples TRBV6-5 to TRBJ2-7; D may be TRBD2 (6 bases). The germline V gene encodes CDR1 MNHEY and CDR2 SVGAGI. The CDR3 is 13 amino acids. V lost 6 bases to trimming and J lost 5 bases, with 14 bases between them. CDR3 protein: CASSWVGGDEQYF. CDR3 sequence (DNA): TGTGCCAGCAGCTGGGTGGGCGGGGACGAGCAGTACTTC.

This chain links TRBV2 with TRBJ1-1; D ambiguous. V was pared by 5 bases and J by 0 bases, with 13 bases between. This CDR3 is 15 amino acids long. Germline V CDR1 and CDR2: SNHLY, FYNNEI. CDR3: CASSKSTFMNTEAFF. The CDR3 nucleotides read TGTGCCAGCAGTAAATCAACCTTCATGAACACTGAAGCTTTCTTT.

The CDR3 DNA reads TGTGCCAGCAAGGCGGGAGACACCTACAATGAGCAGTTCTTC. Its translation: CASKAGDTYNEQFF. The V and J genes are TRBV6-1 and TRBJ2-1; 7 nucleotides agree with TRBD2. V lost 7 bases to trimming and J lost 2 bases; unmatched junction nucleotides: 5. CDR1 and CDR2 (germline): MNHNS, SASEGT. This CDR3 region has 14 residues.

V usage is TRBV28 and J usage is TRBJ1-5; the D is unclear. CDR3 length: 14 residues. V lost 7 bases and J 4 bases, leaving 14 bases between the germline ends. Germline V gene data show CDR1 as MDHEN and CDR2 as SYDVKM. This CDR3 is CASTLGSQNQPQHF. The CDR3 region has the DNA TGTGCCAGCACCCTAGGAAGCCAGAATCAGCCCCAGCATTTT.

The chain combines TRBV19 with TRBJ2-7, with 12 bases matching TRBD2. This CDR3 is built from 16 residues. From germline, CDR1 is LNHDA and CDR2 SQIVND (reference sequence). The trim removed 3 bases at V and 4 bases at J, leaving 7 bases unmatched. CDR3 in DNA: TGTGCCAGTAGTATTGGTGGACTAGCGGGATTTTACGAGCAGTACTTC. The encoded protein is CASSIGGLAGFYEQYF.